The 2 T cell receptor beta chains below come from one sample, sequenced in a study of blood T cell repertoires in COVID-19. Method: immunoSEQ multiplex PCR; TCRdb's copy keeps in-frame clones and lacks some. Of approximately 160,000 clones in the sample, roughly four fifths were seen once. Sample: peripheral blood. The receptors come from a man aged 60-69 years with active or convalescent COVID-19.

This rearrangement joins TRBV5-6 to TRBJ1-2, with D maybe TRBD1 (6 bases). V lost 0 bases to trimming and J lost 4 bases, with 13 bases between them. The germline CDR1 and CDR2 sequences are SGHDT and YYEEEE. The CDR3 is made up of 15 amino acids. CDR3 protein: CASSLDPARGYGYTF. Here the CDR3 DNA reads TGTGCCAGCAGCTTGGACCCGGCCAGGGGCTATGGCTACACCTTC. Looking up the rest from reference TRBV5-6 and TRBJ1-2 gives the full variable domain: DAGVTQSPTHLIKTRGQQVTLRCSPKSGHDTVSWYQQALGQGPQFIFQYYEEEERQRGNFPDRFSGHQFPNYSSELNVNALLLGDSALYLCASSLDPARGYGYTFGSGTRLTVV.

The CDR3 spells CASGQSGGYGYTF. In DNA form, the CDR3 reads TGTGCCAGCGGTCAATCGGGGGGCTATGGCTACACCTTC. The J gene is TRBJ1-2, the V gene TRBV7-3; tentative D call: TRBD1 (5 bases). Germline-derived CDR1 and CDR2 are SGHTA and FQGTGA. Trimming pared 8 bases from V and 4 bases from J, leaving 14 bases between. The CDR3 sequence is 13 residues long.